This TCR beta chain was recorded in a study of T cell changes during pregnancy in multiple sclerosis. This clone was picked up one time. The CDR3 covers 13 residues. Germline lookup yields CDR1 MNHEY and CDR2 SMNVEV (reference sequence). V was shortened by 5 bases and J by 8 bases, with 15 bases between the two germline ends. Measured with immunoSEQ multiplex PCR; TCRdb has only the in-frame clones, and not every one. The profile covers 65,000 to 85,000 clones, with around 92% appearing a single time and over 0.7% taken by the ten largest. This receptor was identified in a female donor in good health, enrolled as a control in a pregnancy study. This rearrangement joins TRBV27 to TRBJ1-2; D is unclear. Sequencing used peripheral blood, obtained in the first trimester of pregnancy. The CDR3 bases are TGTGCCAGCAGTCCCCTCGGGTTAGGCGGCTACACCTTC. Residues: CASSPLGLGGYTF.